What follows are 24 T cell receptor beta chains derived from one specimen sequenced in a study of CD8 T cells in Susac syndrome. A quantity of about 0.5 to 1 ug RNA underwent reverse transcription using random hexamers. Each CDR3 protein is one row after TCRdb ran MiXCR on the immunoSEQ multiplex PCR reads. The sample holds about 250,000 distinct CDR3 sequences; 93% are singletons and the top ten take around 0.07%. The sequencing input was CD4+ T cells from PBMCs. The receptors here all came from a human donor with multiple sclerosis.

CDR3 in amino acids: CASSAGTVYYEQYF. The CDR3 region has the DNA TGTGCCAGCAGTGCCGGGACAGTTTACTACGAGCAGTACTTC. The chain is built from TRBV2 and TRBJ2-7; 7 bases fit TRBD1. The CDR3 sequence is 14 residues long. Trimming cost V 4 bases and J 3 bases; bases outside gene matches: 6. Germline CDR1 SNHLY, CDR2 FYNNEI.

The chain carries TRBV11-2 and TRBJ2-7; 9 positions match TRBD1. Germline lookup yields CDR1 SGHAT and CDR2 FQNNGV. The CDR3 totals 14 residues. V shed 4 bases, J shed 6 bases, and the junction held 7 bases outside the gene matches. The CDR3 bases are TGTGCCAGCAGCTGGCCGGGACAGGGATCCGAGCAGTACTTC. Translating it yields CASSWPGQGSEQYF. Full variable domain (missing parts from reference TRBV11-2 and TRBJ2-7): EAGVAQSPRYKIIEKRQSVAFWCNPISGHATLYWYQQILGQGPKLLIQFQNNGVVDDSQLPKDRFSAERLKGVDSTLKIQPAKLEDSAVYLCASSWPGQGSEQYFGPGTRLTVT.

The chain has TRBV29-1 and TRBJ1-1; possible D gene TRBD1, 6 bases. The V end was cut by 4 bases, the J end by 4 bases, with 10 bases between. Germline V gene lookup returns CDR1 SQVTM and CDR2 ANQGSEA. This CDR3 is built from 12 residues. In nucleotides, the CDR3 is TGCAGCGTTGTACCGGACAGCACTGAAGCTTTCTTT. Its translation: CSVVPDSTEAFF.

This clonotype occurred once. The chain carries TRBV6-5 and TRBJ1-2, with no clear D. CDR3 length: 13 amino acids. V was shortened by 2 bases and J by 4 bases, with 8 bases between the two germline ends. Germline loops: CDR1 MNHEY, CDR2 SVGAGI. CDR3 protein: CASSYVGTYGYTF. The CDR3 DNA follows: TGTGCCAGCAGTTACGTGGGTACCTATGGCTACACCTTC.

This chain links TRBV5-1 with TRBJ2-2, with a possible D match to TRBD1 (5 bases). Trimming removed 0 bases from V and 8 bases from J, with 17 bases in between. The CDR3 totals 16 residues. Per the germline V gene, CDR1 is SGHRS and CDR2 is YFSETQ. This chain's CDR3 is CASSLDQGGAGGELFF. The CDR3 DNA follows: TGCGCCAGCAGCTTGGATCAGGGCGGAGCAGGGGGGGAGCTGTTTTTT.

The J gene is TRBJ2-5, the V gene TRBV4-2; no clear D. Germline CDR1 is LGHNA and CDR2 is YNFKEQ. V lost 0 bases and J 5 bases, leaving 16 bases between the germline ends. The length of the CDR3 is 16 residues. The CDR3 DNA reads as TGTGCCAGCAGCCAAGATCGGGCAGGCCCCGGGGAGACCCAGTACTTC. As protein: CASSQDRAGPGETQYF.

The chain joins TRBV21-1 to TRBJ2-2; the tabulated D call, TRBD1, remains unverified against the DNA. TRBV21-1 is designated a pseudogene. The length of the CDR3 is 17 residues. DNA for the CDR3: TGTGCCAGCAGCAGCCCAACCGGGACAGGGAACACCGGGGAGCTGTTTTTT. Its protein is CASSSPTGTGNTGELFF.

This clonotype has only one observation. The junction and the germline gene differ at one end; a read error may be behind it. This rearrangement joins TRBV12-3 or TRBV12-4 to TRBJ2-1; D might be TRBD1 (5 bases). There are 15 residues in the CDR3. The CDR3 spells CASSHKWDPDKEQFF. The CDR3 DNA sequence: TGTGCCAGCAGCCACAAGTGGGATCCGGACAAGGAGCAGTTCTTC.

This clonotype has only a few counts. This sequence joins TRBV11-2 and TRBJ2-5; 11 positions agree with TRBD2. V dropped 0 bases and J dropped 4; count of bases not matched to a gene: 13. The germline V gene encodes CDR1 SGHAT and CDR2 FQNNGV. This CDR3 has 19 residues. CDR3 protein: CASSLDETSGTPLRETQYF. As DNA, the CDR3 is TGTGCCAGCAGCTTAGATGAGACTAGCGGGACCCCCTTACGAGAGACCCAGTACTTC.

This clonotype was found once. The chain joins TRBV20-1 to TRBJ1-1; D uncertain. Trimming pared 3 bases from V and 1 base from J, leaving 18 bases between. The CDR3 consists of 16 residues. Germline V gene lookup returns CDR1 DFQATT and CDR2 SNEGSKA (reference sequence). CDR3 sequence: CSASEHFGRKNTEAFF. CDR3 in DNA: TGCAGTGCTAGTGAGCATTTCGGGCGTAAGAACACTGAAGCTTTCTTT.

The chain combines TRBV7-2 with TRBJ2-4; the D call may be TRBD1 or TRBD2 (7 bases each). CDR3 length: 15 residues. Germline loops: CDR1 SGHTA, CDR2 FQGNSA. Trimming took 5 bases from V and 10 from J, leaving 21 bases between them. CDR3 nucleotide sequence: TGTGCCAGCAGCCCCAGGGGGGGGAGTGACGCGATTCAGTACTTC. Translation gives CASSPRGGSDAIQYF.

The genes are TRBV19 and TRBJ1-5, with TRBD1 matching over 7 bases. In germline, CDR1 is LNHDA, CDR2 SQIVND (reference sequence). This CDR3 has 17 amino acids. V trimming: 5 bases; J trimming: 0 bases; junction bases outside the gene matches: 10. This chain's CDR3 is CASSRTGLAYSNQPQHF. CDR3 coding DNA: TGTGCCAGTAGTCGGACAGGCCTGGCGTATAGCAATCAGCCCCAGCATTTT.

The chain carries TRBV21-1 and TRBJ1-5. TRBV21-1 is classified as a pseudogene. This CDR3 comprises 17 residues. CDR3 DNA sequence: TGTGCCAGCAGCCCTTCCTGGAGGAGGGACTTCAATCAGCCCCAGCATTTT. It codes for CASSPSWRRDFNQPQHF.

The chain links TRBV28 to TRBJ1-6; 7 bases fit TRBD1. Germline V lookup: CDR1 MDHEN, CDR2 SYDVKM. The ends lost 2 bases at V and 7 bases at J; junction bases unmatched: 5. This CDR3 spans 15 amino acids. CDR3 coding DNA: TGTGCCAGCAGTTTAGTGACAGGGACCAATTCACCCCTCCACTTT. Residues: CASSLVTGTNSPLHF.

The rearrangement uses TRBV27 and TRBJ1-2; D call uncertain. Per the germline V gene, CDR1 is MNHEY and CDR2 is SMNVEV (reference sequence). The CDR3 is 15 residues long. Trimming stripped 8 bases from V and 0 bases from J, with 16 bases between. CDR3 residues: CASGRISTSNYGYTF. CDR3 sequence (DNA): TGTGCCAGCGGCCGCATCTCCACCTCTAACTATGGCTACACCTTC.

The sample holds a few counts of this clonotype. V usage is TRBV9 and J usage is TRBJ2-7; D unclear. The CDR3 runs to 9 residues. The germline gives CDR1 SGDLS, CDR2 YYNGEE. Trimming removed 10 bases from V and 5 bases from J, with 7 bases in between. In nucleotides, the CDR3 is TGTGCCCCCGGACACGAGCAGTACGTC. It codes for CAPGHEQYV.

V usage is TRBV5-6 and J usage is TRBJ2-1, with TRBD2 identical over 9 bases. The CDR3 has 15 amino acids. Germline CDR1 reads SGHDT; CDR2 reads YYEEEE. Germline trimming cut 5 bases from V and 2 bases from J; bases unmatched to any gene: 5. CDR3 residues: CASRAGLAAYNEQFF. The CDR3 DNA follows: TGTGCCAGCAGGGCGGGACTAGCAGCCTACAATGAGCAGTTCTTC. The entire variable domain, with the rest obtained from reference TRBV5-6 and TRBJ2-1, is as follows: DAGVTQSPTHLIKTRGQQVTLRCSPKSGHDTVSWYQQALGQGPQFIFQYYEEEERQRGNFPDRFSGHQFPNYSSELNVNALLLGDSALYLCASRAGLAAYNEQFFGPGTRLTVL.

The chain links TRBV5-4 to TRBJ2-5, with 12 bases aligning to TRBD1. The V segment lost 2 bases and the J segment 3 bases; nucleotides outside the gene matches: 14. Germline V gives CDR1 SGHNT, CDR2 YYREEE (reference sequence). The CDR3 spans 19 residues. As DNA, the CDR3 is TGTGCCAGCAGCTTAGGGACAGGGGGCCGGGTAACGGTTAAAGAGACCCAGTACTTC. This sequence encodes CASSLGTGGRVTVKETQYF.

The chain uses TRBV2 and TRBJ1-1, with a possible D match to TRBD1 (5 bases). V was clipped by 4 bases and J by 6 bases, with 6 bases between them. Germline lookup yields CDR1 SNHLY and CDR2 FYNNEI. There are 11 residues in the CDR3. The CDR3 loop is CASSAGPEAFF. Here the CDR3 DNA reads TGTGCCAGCAGTGCAGGGCCTGAAGCTTTCTTT.

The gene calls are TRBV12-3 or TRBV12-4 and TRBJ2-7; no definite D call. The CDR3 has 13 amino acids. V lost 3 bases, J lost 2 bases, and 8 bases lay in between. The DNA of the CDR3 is TGTGCCAGCAGTTTTAGGTCAGCCTACGAGCAGTACTTC. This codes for CASSFRSAYEQYF.

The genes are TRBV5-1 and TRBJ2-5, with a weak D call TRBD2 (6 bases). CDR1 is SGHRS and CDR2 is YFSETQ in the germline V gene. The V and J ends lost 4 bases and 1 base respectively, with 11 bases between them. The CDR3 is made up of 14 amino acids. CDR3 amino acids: CASSPGLTQETQYF. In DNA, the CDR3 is TGCGCCAGCAGCCCGGGACTCACCCAAGAGACCCAGTACTTC.

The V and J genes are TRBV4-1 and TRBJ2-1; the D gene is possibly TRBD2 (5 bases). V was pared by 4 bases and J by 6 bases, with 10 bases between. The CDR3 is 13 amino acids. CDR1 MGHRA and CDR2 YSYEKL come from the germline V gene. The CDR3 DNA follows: TGCGCCAGCAGCCGTGGACTCCTCAATGAGCAGTTCTTC. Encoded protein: CASSRGLLNEQFF.

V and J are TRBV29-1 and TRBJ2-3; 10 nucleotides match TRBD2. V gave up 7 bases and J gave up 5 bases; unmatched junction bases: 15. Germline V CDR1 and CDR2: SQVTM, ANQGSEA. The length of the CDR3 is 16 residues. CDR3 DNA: TGCAGCGCTGAGGTGCTAGCGGGGGCCTACGGAGATACGCAGTATTTT. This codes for CSAEVLAGAYGDTQYF.

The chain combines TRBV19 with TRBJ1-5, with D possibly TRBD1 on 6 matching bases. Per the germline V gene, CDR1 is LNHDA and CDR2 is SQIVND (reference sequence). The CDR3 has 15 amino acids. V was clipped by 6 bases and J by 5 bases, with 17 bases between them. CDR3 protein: CASSVGARTDQPQHF. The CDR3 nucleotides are TGTGCCAGTAGCGTCGGGGCGCGGACAGATCAGCCCCAGCATTTT.